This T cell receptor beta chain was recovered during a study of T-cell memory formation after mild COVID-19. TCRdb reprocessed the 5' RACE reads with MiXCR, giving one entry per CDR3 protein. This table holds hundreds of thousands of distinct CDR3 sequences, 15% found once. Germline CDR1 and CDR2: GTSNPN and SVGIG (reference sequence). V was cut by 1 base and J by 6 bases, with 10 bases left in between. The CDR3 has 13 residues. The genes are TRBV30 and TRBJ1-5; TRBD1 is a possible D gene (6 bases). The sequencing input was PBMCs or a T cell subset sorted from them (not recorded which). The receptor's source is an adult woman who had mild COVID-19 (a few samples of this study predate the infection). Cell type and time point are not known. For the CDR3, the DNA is TGTGCCTGGAGTGGGGGCAGGGGTCAGCCCCAGCATTTT. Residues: CAWSGGRGQPQHF. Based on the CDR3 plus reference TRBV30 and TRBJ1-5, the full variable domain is SQTIHQWPATLVQPVGSPLSLECTVEGTSNPNLYWYRQAAGRGLQLLFYSVGIGQISSEVPQNLSASRPQDRQFILSSKKLLLSDSGFYLCAWSGGRGQPQHFGDGTRLSIL.